One and the same sample provided the 25 T cell receptor beta chains below, sequenced in a study of blood T cell repertoires in COVID-19. Sequencing used immunoSEQ multiplex PCR; TCRdb keeps in-frame clones, though not all of them. This repertoire shows some 320,000 clones, around 92% found once; its top ten account for under 3.5%. The sample was PBMCs or T cells enriched from blood (not recorded which). The receptors come from a woman aged 45-65 years who had been exposed to COVID-19.

This chain joins TRBV5-4 and TRBJ2-7, with 7 bases that match TRBD2. The germline V gene has CDR1 SGHNT and CDR2 YYREEE (reference sequence). This CDR3 region has 15 residues. V lost 5 bases, J lost 1 base, and 9 bases stayed unmatched. CDR3 DNA: TGTGCCAGCAGTACCTCCCGCGGGGGATCCTACGAGCAGTACTTC. Its translation is CASSTSRGGSYEQYF.

The chain uses TRBV6-5 and TRBJ2-7; 7 bases match TRBD1. V lost 2 bases and J lost 0; bases outside the gene matches: 4. The CDR3 spans 15 residues. CDR1 is MNHEY, CDR2 SVGAGI, per germline. CDR3: CASSYLGTDSYEQYF. CDR3 DNA: TGTGCCAGCAGTTACCTTGGGACAGACTCCTACGAGCAGTACTTC.

The chain carries TRBV2 and TRBJ1-3; D unclear. The length of the CDR3 is 14 residues. Per the germline V gene, CDR1 is SNHLY and CDR2 is FYNNEI. V was shortened by 7 bases and J by 0 bases, with 10 bases between the two germline ends. The CDR3 DNA reads TGTGCCAGCACCCCACAACCCTCTGGAAACACCATATATTTT. It encodes CASTPQPSGNTIYF.

This chain links TRBV6-1 with TRBJ1-3, with 7 bases fitting TRBD1. The length of the CDR3 is 17 residues. V dropped 4 bases and J dropped 4; count of bases not matched to a gene: 13. In germline, CDR1 is MNHNS, CDR2 SASEGT. CDR3 bases: TGTGCCAGCAGTGTAATGACCATCGGGACAGAAGGAAACACCATATATTTT. This encodes CASSVMTIGTEGNTIYF.

V gene TRBV2 combines with J gene TRBJ1-2, with TRBD1 as a possible D gene (5 bases). CDR1 and CDR2 from the germline V gene are SNHLY and FYNNEI. Trimming shortened V by 5 bases and J by 7 bases, and 20 bases separated the two germline ends. This CDR3 is built from 15 residues. The CDR3 spells CASSLDRTHGGGYTF. DNA for the CDR3: TGTGCCAGCAGTTTAGACAGAACCCACGGCGGTGGCTACACCTTC. The whole variable domain, filled in from reference TRBV2 and TRBJ1-2, reads EPEVTQTPSHQVTQMGQEVILRCVPISNHLYFYWYRQILGQKVEFLVSFYNNEISEKSEIFDDQFSVERPDGSNFTLKIRSTKLEDSAMYFCASSLDRTHGGGYTFGSGTRLTVV.

The chain employs TRBV5-5 and TRBJ2-7, with D unclear. V was shortened by 4 bases and J by 3 bases, with 14 bases between the two germline ends. Germline CDR1 reads SGHKS; CDR2 reads YYEKEE (reference sequence). The CDR3 spans 14 residues. CDR3 in amino acids: CASSPEPAHYEQYF. CDR3 nucleotides: TGTGCCAGCAGCCCGGAGCCTGCCCACTACGAGCAGTACTTC. Full variable domain (rest looked up from reference TRBV5-5 and TRBJ2-7): DAGVTQSPTHLIKTRGQQVTLRCSPISGHKSVSWYQQVLGQGPQFIFQYYEKEERGRGNFPDRFSARQFPNYSSELNVNALLLGDSALYLCASSPEPAHYEQYFGPGTRLTVT.

The rearrangement links TRBV7-2 to TRBJ2-1, with 7 bases that match TRBD1. The V and J ends lost 4 bases and 0 bases, in that order; junction bases with no gene match: 9. CDR1 and CDR2 from the germline V gene are SGHTA and FQGNSA. This CDR3 contains 17 residues. The chain's CDR3 is CASSYRTGSSSYNEQFF. For the CDR3, the DNA is TGTGCCAGCAGCTACCGGACAGGATCTAGCTCCTACAATGAGCAGTTCTTC.

The J gene is TRBJ1-5, the V gene TRBV6-6; D remains ambiguous. This CDR3 has 13 residues. Trimming removed 4 bases at V and 7 bases at J, with 11 bases between. Per germline, CDR1 MNHNY and CDR2 SVGAGI (reference sequence). CDR3 bases: TGTGCCAGCAGTTCTAGACCCCAACAGCCCCAGCATTTT. It yields the protein CASSSRPQQPQHF.

The chain joins TRBV5-1 to TRBJ1-1, with 9 bases fitting TRBD1. CDR1 SGHRS and CDR2 YFSETQ come from the germline V gene. CDR3 size: 15 residues. Unmatched junction bases numbered 4, after V lost 4 bases and J lost 0 bases. In nucleotides, the CDR3 is TGCGCCAGCAGCACGGGACAGGGATTGAACACTGAAGCTTTCTTT. It specifies CASSTGQGLNTEAFF.

The chain couples TRBV9 to TRBJ1-2, with 7 positions matching TRBD1. V shed 4 bases, J shed 2 bases, and the junction held 14 bases outside the gene matches. The length of the CDR3 is 17 residues. CDR1 SGDLS and CDR2 YYNGEE come from the germline V gene. CDR3 bases: TGTGCCAGCAGCCAACAAATAGGGGGGACAGCAAACTATGGCTACACCTTC. Protein sequence: CASSQQIGGTANYGYTF.

This clone appeared a single time. The J gene is TRBJ2-1, the V gene TRBV27; 12 bases line up with TRBD2. V trimming: 1 base; J trimming: 10 bases; junction bases outside the gene matches: 8. Germline CDR1 reads MNHEY; CDR2 reads SMNVEV (reference sequence). The CDR3 covers 16 residues. Written as DNA, the CDR3 is TGTGCCAGCAGTTTATGGGCTAGCGGGGGGGCCGGAGAGCAGTTCTTC. It is translated as CASSLWASGGAGEQFF.

The rearrangement links TRBV4-1 to TRBJ1-1; D is ambiguous. Trimming took off 1 base at V and 1 base at J, with 13 bases between the two ends. Germline V gene sequence: CDR1 MGHRA, CDR2 YSYEKL. The CDR3 has 16 amino acids. The CDR3: CASSQAGEVRNTEAFF. CDR3 DNA sequence: TGCGCCAGCAGCCAAGCCGGGGAGGTCAGGAACACTGAAGCTTTCTTT.

The chain links TRBV5-1 to TRBJ2-5; D gene ambiguous. This CDR3 region has 13 residues. CDR1 is SGHRS and CDR2 is YFSETQ in the germline V gene. V lost 6 bases and J lost 1, with 10 bases in between. CDR3 sequence: CASNPTSQETQYF. In DNA form, the CDR3 reads TGCGCCAGCAACCCGACAAGCCAAGAGACCCAGTACTTC. The variable domain in full, with the rest retrieved from reference TRBV5-1 and TRBJ2-5, is KAGVTQTPRYLIKTRGQQVTLSCSPISGHRSVSWYQQTPGQGLQFLFEYFSETQRNKGNFPGRFSGRQFSNSRSEMNVSTLELGDSALYLCASNPTSQETQYFGPGTRLLVL.

In DNA form, the CDR3 reads TGTGCCAGCAGTGGAGCGGTGGGACAGGGGTTTTACAATGAGCAGTTCTTC. Translation gives CASSGAVGQGFYNEQFF. The chain has TRBV6-1 and TRBJ2-1; 10 positions agree with TRBD1. The CDR3 extends over 17 amino acids. The germline V gene has CDR1 MNHNS and CDR2 SASEGT. J gave up 4 bases and V 4 bases, and 10 bases lay outside the gene matches.

V gene TRBV5-8 combines with J gene TRBJ1-2; D is perhaps TRBD1 (6 bases). The germline gives CDR1 SGHTS, CDR2 YDEGEE. V gave up 0 bases and J gave up 4 bases, with 16 bases separating them. The CDR3 contains 16 residues. This chain's CDR3 is CASSLAGDRTAYGYTF. CDR3 nucleotide sequence: TGTGCCAGCAGCTTGGCCGGAGACAGGACGGCCTATGGCTACACCTTC.

The rearrangement joins TRBV18 to TRBJ2-7; 9 positions agree with TRBD1. With V trimmed by 3 bases and J by 6 bases, 6 bases remained unmatched. CDR1 KGHSH and CDR2 LQKENI come from the germline V gene. This CDR3 has 14 residues. The CDR3 coding sequence is TGTGCCAGCTCACCGGTACAGGGGGCGGGCGAGCAGTACTTC. This sequence encodes CASSPVQGAGEQYF.

The chain recombines TRBV5-1 with TRBJ2-1; 9 bases are shared with TRBD2. J gave up 7 bases and V 4 bases, and 15 bases lay outside the gene matches. CDR1 is SGHRS, CDR2 YFSETQ, per germline. The CDR3 length is 17 residues. The DNA of the CDR3 is TGCGCCAGCAGCCCATTCATTTTGCGGGGGGGCGGGAATGAGCAGTTCTTC. This codes for CASSPFILRGGGNEQFF.

The chain combines TRBV30 with TRBJ2-4, with TRBD1 as a possible D gene (6 bases). The germline V gene has CDR1 GTSNPN and CDR2 SVGIG (reference sequence). The CDR3 has 13 amino acids. V was pared by 4 bases and J by 3 bases, with 10 bases between. Here the CDR3 reads CAWIGGNKNIQYF. The CDR3 nucleotides are TGTGCCTGGATAGGGGGTAACAAAAACATTCAGTACTTC. Full variable domain (outside the CDR3, taken from reference TRBV30 and TRBJ2-4): SQTIHQWPATLVQPVGSPLSLECTVEGTSNPNLYWYRQAAGRGLQLLFYSVGIGQISSEVPQNLSASRPQDRQFILSSKKLLLSDSGFYLCAWIGGNKNIQYFGAGTRLSVL.

This clone was seen more than once but under ten times. V gene TRBV7-2 combines with J gene TRBJ1-6; D may be TRBD1 (6 bases). The germline gives CDR1 SGHTA, CDR2 FQGNSA. This CDR3 spans 15 amino acids. V lost 3 bases, J lost 9 bases, and 15 bases lay in between. The CDR3 coding sequence is TGTGCCAGCAGCTTGGCGCGGACAGCTCTTTCACCCCTCCACTTT. Residues: CASSLARTALSPLHF.

V and J are TRBV5-4 and TRBJ2-5; 12 bases align to TRBD2. There are 16 residues in the CDR3. Germline lookup yields CDR1 SGHNT and CDR2 YYREEE (reference sequence). V lost 5 bases, J lost 2 bases, and 7 bases stayed unmatched. The CDR3 nucleotides are TGTGCCAGCAGTTCCGGGCTAGCGGGGGGGCAAGAGACCCAGTACTTC. This gives the protein CASSSGLAGGQETQYF.

The CDR3 coding sequence is TGTGCCAGCAGTTTGGGCCAGGTCGGTAATCAGCCCCAGCATTTT. Residues: CASSLGQVGNQPQHF. This chain uses TRBV28 with TRBJ1-5; D is uncertain. The CDR3 sequence is 15 residues long. V gave up 3 bases and J gave up 4 bases, with 13 bases separating them. Looked up from germline, CDR1 is MDHEN and CDR2 is SYDVKM.

The chain links TRBV30 to TRBJ1-6, with no clear D. The germline gives CDR1 GTSNPN, CDR2 SVGIG (reference sequence). The CDR3 runs 15 residues. The V and J ends lost 1 base and 2 bases respectively, with 9 bases between them. As DNA, the CDR3 is TGTGCCTGGAGTGCATCAGGAACCTATAATTCACCCCTCCACTTT. This gives the protein CAWSASGTYNSPLHF.

The rearrangement joins TRBV28 to TRBJ2-7; 9 bases line up with TRBD1. V lost 6 bases to trimming and J lost 2 bases; unmatched junction nucleotides: 5. Germline V gene sequence: CDR1 MDHEN, CDR2 SYDVKM. This CDR3 is 14 amino acids long. The CDR3: CASRGQGITYEQYF. The DNA for the CDR3 is TGTGCCAGCAGAGGACAGGGGATTACCTACGAGCAGTACTTC.

This clone was counted between two and nine times. This chain links TRBV5-5 with TRBJ1-3; D uncertain. The CDR3 is 14 amino acids. V was clipped by 4 bases and J by 2 bases, with 10 bases between them. CDR1 and CDR2 (germline): SGHKS, YYEKEE (reference sequence). The CDR3 sequence: CASSRSQAGNTIYF. In nucleotides, the CDR3 is TGTGCCAGCAGCCGATCGCAGGCTGGAAACACCATATATTTT. The whole variable domain, remainder taken from reference TRBV5-5 and TRBJ1-3, is DAGVTQSPTHLIKTRGQQVTLRCSPISGHKSVSWYQQVLGQGPQFIFQYYEKEERGRGNFPDRFSARQFPNYSSELNVNALLLGDSALYLCASSRSQAGNTIYFGEGSWLTVV.

This clone came up a few times. The chain links TRBV4-2 to TRBJ1-5; D is perhaps TRBD1 (5 bases). Trimming took off 0 bases at V and 6 bases at J, with 15 bases between the two ends. This CDR3 has 16 amino acids. Germline CDR1 and CDR2: LGHNA and YNFKEQ. The CDR3 spells CASSQDPQGGLQPQHF. The CDR3 nucleotides are TGTGCCAGCAGCCAAGATCCCCAGGGAGGCCTTCAGCCCCAGCATTTT.